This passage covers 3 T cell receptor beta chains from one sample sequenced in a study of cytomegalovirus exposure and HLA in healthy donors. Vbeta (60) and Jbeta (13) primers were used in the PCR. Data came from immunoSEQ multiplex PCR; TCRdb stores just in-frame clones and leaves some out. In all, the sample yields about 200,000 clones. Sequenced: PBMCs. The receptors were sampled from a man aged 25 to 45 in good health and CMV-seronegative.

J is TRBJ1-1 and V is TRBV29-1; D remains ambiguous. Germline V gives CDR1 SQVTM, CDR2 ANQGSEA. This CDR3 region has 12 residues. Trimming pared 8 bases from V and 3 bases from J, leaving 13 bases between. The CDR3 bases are TGCAGCTCTGTGGCGGATGACACTGAAGCTTTCTTT. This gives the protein CSSVADDTEAFF.

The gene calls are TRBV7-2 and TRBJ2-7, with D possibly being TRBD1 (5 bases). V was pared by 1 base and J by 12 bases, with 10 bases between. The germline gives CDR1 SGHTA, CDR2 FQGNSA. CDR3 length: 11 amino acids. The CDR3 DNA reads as TGTGCCAGCAGCTTAGGCAGGGTACTGTACTTC. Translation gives CASSLGRVLYF.

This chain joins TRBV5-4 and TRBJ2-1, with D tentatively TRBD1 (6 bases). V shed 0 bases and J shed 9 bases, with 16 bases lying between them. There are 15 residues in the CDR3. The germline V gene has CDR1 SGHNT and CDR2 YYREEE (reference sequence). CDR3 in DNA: TGTGCCAGCAGCTTGGTAGGGAACAGGGTAGGTGAGCAGTTCTTC. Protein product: CASSLVGNRVGEQFF.